This T cell receptor beta chain was sequenced during a study of blood T cell repertoires in COVID-19. This clone was recorded a few times. The CDR3 extends over 13 amino acids. The germline CDR1 and CDR2 sequences are SGHVS and FQNEAQ. V lost 2 bases and J lost 8, with 12 bases in between. Participant reports of clinical history set cohort assignment. Cohort 3 recovery required two negative PCRs, clearance, or symptom resolution. Method: immunoSEQ multiplex PCR; TCRdb's copy keeps in-frame clones and lacks some. The sample lists 190,000 or so clones, 75% to 90% seen once, with 15% to 20% in the top ten.

The clonotype originates from a man aged 40-49 years who had recovered from COVID-19. The specimen sequenced was PBMCs or T cells enriched from blood (not recorded which). This chain links TRBV7-8 with TRBJ1-2; maybe TRBD1 (6 bases). CDR3 bases: TGTGCCAGCAGCTTACAACAGGGTCGCGGCTACACCTTC. Translated, it gives CASSLQQGRGYTF.